This T cell receptor (beta chain) came from a study of blood T cell repertoires in COVID-19. The table came from immunoSEQ multiplex PCR; TCRdb's copy has only in-frame clones and leaves some out. The sample carries 330,000 or so clones, approximately 86% recorded once. V was shortened by 4 bases and J by 2 bases, with 11 bases between the two germline ends. Per the germline V gene, CDR1 is ENHRY and CDR2 is SYGVKD. CDR3 length equals 14 residues. This rearrangement joins TRBV10-3 to TRBJ2-5; D may be TRBD1 (6 bases). The source material was peripheral blood. The sequence was collected from a young man with COVID-19, enrolled during active disease. The CDR3 DNA is TGTGCCATCAGTGTTAACAGGGCGCAAGAGACCCAGTACTTC. Residues: CAISVNRAQETQYF.